These 24 T cell receptor beta chains originate from one sample sequenced in a study of post-analysis software for immune sequencing data. Unique molecular identifiers were present in the TCR beta cDNA libraries. From the PCR reads, TCRdb called clonotypes with MiXCR, one entry per CDR3 protein. The table lists around 710,000 distinct CDR3 sequences, 46% of them singletons. These receptors lack a known antigen. Study-wide points: Patients showed TRBV5-6, TRBV5-1 and TRBV20-1 among 4 or 5 TRBV segments more frequent than in controls.

Sequencing was carried out using blood. These receptors came from a girl aged 5 to 17 with multiple sclerosis.

This clonotype was observed once. The chain combines TRBV6-6 with TRBJ2-3, with 13 bases lining up with TRBD2. In germline, CDR1 is MNHNY, CDR2 SVGAGI (reference sequence). The CDR3 runs to 15 residues. Germline trimming cut 6 bases from V and 2 bases from J; bases unmatched to any gene: 2. The CDR3: CASRGTSGNTDTQYF. The CDR3 DNA reads as TGTGCCAGCAGAGGGACTAGCGGGAACACAGATACGCAGTATTTT.

This chain links TRBV3-1 with TRBJ2-4; TRBD2 agrees at 14 bases. Germline V gene lookup returns CDR1 LGHDT and CDR2 YNNKEL (reference sequence). This CDR3 contains 17 residues. V was clipped by 0 bases and J by 13 bases; unmatched bases: 11. CDR3 sequence (DNA): TGTGCCAGCAGCCAAGATCGACTAGCGGGAGGGCCCGGTGAGCAGTACTTC. Residues: CASSQDRLAGGPGEQYF. The full variable domain, rest sourced from reference TRBV3-1 and TRBJ2-4, is DTAVSQTPKYLVTQMGNDKSIKCEQNLGHDTMYWYKQDSKKFLKIMFSYNNKELIINETVPNRFSPKSPDKAHLNLHINSLELGDSAVYFCASSQDRLAGGPGEQYFGAGTRLSVL.

The J gene is TRBJ1-2, the V gene TRBV10-3; D uncertain. Looked up from germline, CDR1 is ENHRY and CDR2 is SYGVKD. The CDR3 loop spans 15 amino acids. V lost 3 bases to trimming and J lost 0 bases, with 11 bases between them. The DNA of the CDR3 is TGTGCCATCAGTGAATCGGACGGAACTAACTATGGCTACACCTTC. It is translated as CAISESDGTNYGYTF.

The chain links TRBV5-1 to TRBJ1-1; 7 positions agree with TRBD1. The CDR3 runs 15 residues. With 0 bases clipped from V and 5 bases from J, the junction kept 7 bases outside the gene matches. Germline V gives CDR1 SGHRS, CDR2 YFSETQ. The CDR3 reads CASSLAVEGATEAFF. CDR3 coding DNA: TGCGCCAGCAGCTTGGCCGTTGAGGGGGCGACTGAAGCTTTCTTT.

This chain connects TRBV11-2 to TRBJ2-1, with 16 bases lining up with TRBD2. Germline V gene data show CDR1 as SGHAT and CDR2 as FQNNGV. The CDR3 sequence is 16 residues long. V shed 3 bases and J 9 bases; nucleotides not matched to a gene: 5. CDR3 coding DNA: TGTGCCAGCAGCTTTCCGGGACTAGCGGGAGGGGGTGAGCAGTTCTTC. Translation: CASSFPGLAGGGEQFF.

The chain is built from TRBV20-1 and TRBJ2-1; TRBD2 matches at 9 bases. The CDR3 extends over 15 amino acids. The V gene's germline CDR1 is DFQATT and CDR2 SNEGSKA (reference sequence). V shed 1 base and J 3 bases; nucleotides not matched to a gene: 4. The CDR3: CSARVLAGLYNEQFF. Written as DNA, the CDR3 is TGCAGTGCTAGAGTCCTAGCGGGACTCTACAATGAGCAGTTCTTC.

The chain couples TRBV7-3 to TRBJ2-3; TRBD2 matches 7 bases. The length of the CDR3 is 16 residues. The V gene end was trimmed by 2 bases and the J gene end by 0 bases; junction bases not matched to a gene: 5. The germline CDR1 and CDR2 sequences are SGHTA and FQGTGA. CDR3 protein: CASSLALAVSTDTQYF. The CDR3 region has the DNA TGTGCCAGCAGCTTAGCCCTAGCGGTTAGCACAGATACGCAGTATTTT.

The rearrangement joins TRBV6-5 to TRBJ1-5, with 9 bases that match TRBD1. V shed 7 bases and J 7 bases; nucleotides not matched to a gene: 8. This CDR3 comprises 14 residues. CDR1 is MNHEY and CDR2 is SVGAGI in the germline V gene. The CDR3, as DNA: TGTGCCAGCAAACGGACAGGGGTAGACCAGCCCCAGCATTTT. Its translation: CASKRTGVDQPQHF.

The V and J genes are TRBV6-5 and TRBJ1-2; no clear D gene. V lost 5 bases to trimming and J lost 2 bases, with 15 bases between them. Germline loops: CDR1 MNHEY, CDR2 SVGAGI. This CDR3 region has 15 residues. The DNA of the CDR3 is TGTGCCAGCAGTAACAGCCTCCTCTTCAACTATGGCTACACCTTC. Its protein product is CASSNSLLFNYGYTF.

A few counts support this clonotype. The rearrangement uses TRBV19 and TRBJ2-1, with TRBD2 identical over 8 bases. CDR3 length: 12 amino acids. Trimming removed 10 bases from V and 6 bases from J; junction bases left unmatched: 5. Germline V CDR1 and CDR2: LNHDA, SQIVND (reference sequence). The CDR3, as DNA: TGTGCCACTTCAGCGGGAGTCAATGAGCAGTTCTTC. The encoded protein is CATSAGVNEQFF.

This clonotype was seen just once. The chain has TRBV12-3 or TRBV12-4 and TRBJ2-3; 9 nucleotides match TRBD2. The CDR3 extends over 16 amino acids. Germline trimming cut 1 base from V and 6 bases from J; bases unmatched to any gene: 8. The CDR3: CASSLVSSGRTDTQYF. The CDR3 nucleotides read TGTGCCAGCAGTTTAGTTTCCAGCGGGAGGACTGATACGCAGTATTTT.

The V and J genes are TRBV7-9 and TRBJ2-1; TRBD1 or TRBD2 may be the D gene (5 bases each). V gave up 5 bases and J gave up 10 bases, with 18 bases separating them. Germline V gene data show CDR1 as SEHNR and CDR2 as FQNEAQ (reference sequence). The CDR3 is 14 residues long. For the CDR3, the DNA is TGTGCCAGCAGCCCCGCCCAGGGCCGGAGGGAGCAGTTCTTC. This gives the protein CASSPAQGRREQFF. The variable domain in full, with the rest retrieved from reference TRBV7-9 and TRBJ2-1, is DTGVSQNPRHKITKRGQNVTFRCDPISEHNRLYWYRQTLGQGPEFLTYFQNEAQLEKSRLLSDRFSAERPKGSFSTLEIQRTEQGDSAMYLCASSPAQGRREQFFGPGTRLTVL.

The table lists this clonotype with a few counts. The J gene is TRBJ2-7, the V gene TRBV29-1; possibly TRBD1 for D (6 bases). The CDR3 length is 13 residues. Germline V lookup: CDR1 SQVTM, CDR2 ANQGSEA. Trimming stripped 6 bases from V and 3 bases from J, with 15 bases between. The CDR3 protein is CSVVQGNGYEQYF. The CDR3 coding sequence is TGCAGCGTGGTACAGGGAAACGGCTACGAGCAGTACTTC.

This clonotype turned up a few times. The V gene is TRBV6-6, the J gene TRBJ2-3; D is undetermined. The V end lost 8 bases, the J end lost 6 bases, and 12 bases lay between the germline ends. Per the germline V gene, CDR1 is MNHNY and CDR2 is SVGAGI (reference sequence). The CDR3 runs to 12 residues. Written as DNA, the CDR3 is TGTGCCAGCGGCCCCACCCGTGATACGCAGTATTTT. Its translation: CASGPTRDTQYF.

This sequence joins TRBV12-3 or TRBV12-4 and TRBJ2-1; maybe TRBD2 (6 bases). V was clipped by 1 base and J by 1 base, with 11 bases between them. The CDR3 length is 16 residues. The CDR3 is CASSLGSGPSYNEQFF. In DNA form, the CDR3 reads TGTGCCAGCAGTTTAGGGAGCGGGCCATCCTACAATGAGCAGTTCTTC.

Comment on this clonotype: The CDR3 ends on some other residue instead of the conserved phenylalanine or tryptophan, so this is likely a read error. J is TRBJ2-7 and V is TRBV12-3 or TRBV12-4; TRBD2 is a possible D gene (6 bases). V lost 6 bases to trimming and J lost 0 bases, with 21 bases between them. This CDR3 has 17 amino acids. Here the CDR3 reads CASSFLPIDGSSYEQYS. CDR3 coding DNA: TGTGCCAGCAGCTTTCTCCCGATCGACGGGAGCTCCTACGAGCAGTACTCC.

The CDR3 bases are TGCAGCGTTGAAGATGATCCGATGGCTCTCGGGACACCGTTTTACACTGAAGCTTTCTTT. Translated: CSVEDDPMALGTPFYTEAFF. V usage is TRBV29-1 and J usage is TRBJ1-1; the D gene is possibly TRBD1 (6 bases). Between the trimmed V and J ends, which lost 0 bases and 3 bases, there was a span of 29 bases. Germline lookup yields CDR1 SQVTM and CDR2 ANQGSEA. The CDR3 length is 20 residues.

The rearrangement uses TRBV7-2 and TRBJ2-3; TRBD2 aligns across 14 bases. The CDR3 runs to 18 residues. With V trimmed by 4 bases and J by 3 bases, 9 bases remained unmatched. The germline CDR1 and CDR2 sequences are SGHTA and FQGNSA. In DNA, the CDR3 is TGTGCCAGCAGCTCCAGACTAGCGGGAGGGCCAAGAACAGATACGCAGTATTTT. This gives the protein CASSSRLAGGPRTDTQYF.

V gene TRBV5-1 combines with J gene TRBJ1-4, with D unclear. The V gene's germline CDR1 is SGHRS and CDR2 YFSETQ. This CDR3 comprises 14 residues. Between the trimmed V and J ends, which lost 4 bases and 3 bases, there was a span of 10 bases. The CDR3 sequence: CASSTAPSNEKLFF. Written as DNA, the CDR3 is TGCGCCAGCAGCACGGCCCCATCTAATGAAAAACTGTTTTTT. Supplemented by reference TRBV5-1 and TRBJ1-4, the full variable domain reads KAGVTQTPRYLIKTRGQQVTLSCSPISGHRSVSWYQQTPGQGLQFLFEYFSETQRNKGNFPGRFSGRQFSNSRSEMNVSTLELGDSALYLCASSTAPSNEKLFFGSGTQLSVL.

J is TRBJ1-2 and V is TRBV7-8; D is undetermined. The CDR3 consists of 17 residues. Trimming stripped 0 bases from V and 4 bases from J, with 18 bases between. Germline V CDR1 and CDR2: SGHVS, FQNEAQ. The CDR3: CASSLAPGEGPSYGYTF. The DNA of the CDR3 is TGTGCCAGCAGCTTAGCCCCGGGAGAGGGCCCTAGCTATGGCTACACCTTC.

This chain links TRBV6-1 with TRBJ2-3; 10 bases are a match to TRBD2. The germline gives CDR1 MNHNS, CDR2 SASEGT. The J segment lost 0 bases and the V segment lost 7 bases, leaving 4 bases of the junction unmatched. The CDR3 consists of 15 residues. CDR3 protein: CASKTSGASTDTQYF. Here the CDR3 DNA reads TGTGCCAGCAAAACTAGCGGGGCTAGCACAGATACGCAGTATTTT.

This clonotype was counted a single time. V gene TRBV14 combines with J gene TRBJ2-3; unclear D gene. Germline V lookup: CDR1 SGHDN, CDR2 FVKESK. CDR3 length equals 15 residues. The V end was cut by 0 bases, the J end by 0 bases, with 7 bases between. CDR3 nucleotides: TGTGCCAGCAGCCAAGAAGCGACTAGCACAGATACGCAGTATTTT. The encoded protein is CASSQEATSTDTQYF.

The rearrangement links TRBV28 to TRBJ2-1, with D unclear. Germline V CDR1 and CDR2: MDHEN, SYDVKM. This CDR3 has 18 amino acids. V was clipped by 2 bases and J by 0 bases, with 17 bases between them. The CDR3 bases are TGTGCCAGCAGTTTAAGTCCCACCGCACAGAGCTCCTACAATGAGCAGTTCTTC. This encodes CASSLSPTAQSSYNEQFF.

The sample holds a few counts of this clonotype. The chain uses TRBV29-1 and TRBJ2-2, with D tentatively TRBD2 (6 bases). Trimming took 2 bases from V and 0 from J, leaving 7 bases between them. The CDR3 has 14 residues. Germline CDR1 is SQVTM and CDR2 is ANQGSEA. As DNA, the CDR3 is TGCAGCGTTGAACCGGGGGCGAACACCGGGGAGCTGTTTTTT. Amino acid sequence: CSVEPGANTGELFF.